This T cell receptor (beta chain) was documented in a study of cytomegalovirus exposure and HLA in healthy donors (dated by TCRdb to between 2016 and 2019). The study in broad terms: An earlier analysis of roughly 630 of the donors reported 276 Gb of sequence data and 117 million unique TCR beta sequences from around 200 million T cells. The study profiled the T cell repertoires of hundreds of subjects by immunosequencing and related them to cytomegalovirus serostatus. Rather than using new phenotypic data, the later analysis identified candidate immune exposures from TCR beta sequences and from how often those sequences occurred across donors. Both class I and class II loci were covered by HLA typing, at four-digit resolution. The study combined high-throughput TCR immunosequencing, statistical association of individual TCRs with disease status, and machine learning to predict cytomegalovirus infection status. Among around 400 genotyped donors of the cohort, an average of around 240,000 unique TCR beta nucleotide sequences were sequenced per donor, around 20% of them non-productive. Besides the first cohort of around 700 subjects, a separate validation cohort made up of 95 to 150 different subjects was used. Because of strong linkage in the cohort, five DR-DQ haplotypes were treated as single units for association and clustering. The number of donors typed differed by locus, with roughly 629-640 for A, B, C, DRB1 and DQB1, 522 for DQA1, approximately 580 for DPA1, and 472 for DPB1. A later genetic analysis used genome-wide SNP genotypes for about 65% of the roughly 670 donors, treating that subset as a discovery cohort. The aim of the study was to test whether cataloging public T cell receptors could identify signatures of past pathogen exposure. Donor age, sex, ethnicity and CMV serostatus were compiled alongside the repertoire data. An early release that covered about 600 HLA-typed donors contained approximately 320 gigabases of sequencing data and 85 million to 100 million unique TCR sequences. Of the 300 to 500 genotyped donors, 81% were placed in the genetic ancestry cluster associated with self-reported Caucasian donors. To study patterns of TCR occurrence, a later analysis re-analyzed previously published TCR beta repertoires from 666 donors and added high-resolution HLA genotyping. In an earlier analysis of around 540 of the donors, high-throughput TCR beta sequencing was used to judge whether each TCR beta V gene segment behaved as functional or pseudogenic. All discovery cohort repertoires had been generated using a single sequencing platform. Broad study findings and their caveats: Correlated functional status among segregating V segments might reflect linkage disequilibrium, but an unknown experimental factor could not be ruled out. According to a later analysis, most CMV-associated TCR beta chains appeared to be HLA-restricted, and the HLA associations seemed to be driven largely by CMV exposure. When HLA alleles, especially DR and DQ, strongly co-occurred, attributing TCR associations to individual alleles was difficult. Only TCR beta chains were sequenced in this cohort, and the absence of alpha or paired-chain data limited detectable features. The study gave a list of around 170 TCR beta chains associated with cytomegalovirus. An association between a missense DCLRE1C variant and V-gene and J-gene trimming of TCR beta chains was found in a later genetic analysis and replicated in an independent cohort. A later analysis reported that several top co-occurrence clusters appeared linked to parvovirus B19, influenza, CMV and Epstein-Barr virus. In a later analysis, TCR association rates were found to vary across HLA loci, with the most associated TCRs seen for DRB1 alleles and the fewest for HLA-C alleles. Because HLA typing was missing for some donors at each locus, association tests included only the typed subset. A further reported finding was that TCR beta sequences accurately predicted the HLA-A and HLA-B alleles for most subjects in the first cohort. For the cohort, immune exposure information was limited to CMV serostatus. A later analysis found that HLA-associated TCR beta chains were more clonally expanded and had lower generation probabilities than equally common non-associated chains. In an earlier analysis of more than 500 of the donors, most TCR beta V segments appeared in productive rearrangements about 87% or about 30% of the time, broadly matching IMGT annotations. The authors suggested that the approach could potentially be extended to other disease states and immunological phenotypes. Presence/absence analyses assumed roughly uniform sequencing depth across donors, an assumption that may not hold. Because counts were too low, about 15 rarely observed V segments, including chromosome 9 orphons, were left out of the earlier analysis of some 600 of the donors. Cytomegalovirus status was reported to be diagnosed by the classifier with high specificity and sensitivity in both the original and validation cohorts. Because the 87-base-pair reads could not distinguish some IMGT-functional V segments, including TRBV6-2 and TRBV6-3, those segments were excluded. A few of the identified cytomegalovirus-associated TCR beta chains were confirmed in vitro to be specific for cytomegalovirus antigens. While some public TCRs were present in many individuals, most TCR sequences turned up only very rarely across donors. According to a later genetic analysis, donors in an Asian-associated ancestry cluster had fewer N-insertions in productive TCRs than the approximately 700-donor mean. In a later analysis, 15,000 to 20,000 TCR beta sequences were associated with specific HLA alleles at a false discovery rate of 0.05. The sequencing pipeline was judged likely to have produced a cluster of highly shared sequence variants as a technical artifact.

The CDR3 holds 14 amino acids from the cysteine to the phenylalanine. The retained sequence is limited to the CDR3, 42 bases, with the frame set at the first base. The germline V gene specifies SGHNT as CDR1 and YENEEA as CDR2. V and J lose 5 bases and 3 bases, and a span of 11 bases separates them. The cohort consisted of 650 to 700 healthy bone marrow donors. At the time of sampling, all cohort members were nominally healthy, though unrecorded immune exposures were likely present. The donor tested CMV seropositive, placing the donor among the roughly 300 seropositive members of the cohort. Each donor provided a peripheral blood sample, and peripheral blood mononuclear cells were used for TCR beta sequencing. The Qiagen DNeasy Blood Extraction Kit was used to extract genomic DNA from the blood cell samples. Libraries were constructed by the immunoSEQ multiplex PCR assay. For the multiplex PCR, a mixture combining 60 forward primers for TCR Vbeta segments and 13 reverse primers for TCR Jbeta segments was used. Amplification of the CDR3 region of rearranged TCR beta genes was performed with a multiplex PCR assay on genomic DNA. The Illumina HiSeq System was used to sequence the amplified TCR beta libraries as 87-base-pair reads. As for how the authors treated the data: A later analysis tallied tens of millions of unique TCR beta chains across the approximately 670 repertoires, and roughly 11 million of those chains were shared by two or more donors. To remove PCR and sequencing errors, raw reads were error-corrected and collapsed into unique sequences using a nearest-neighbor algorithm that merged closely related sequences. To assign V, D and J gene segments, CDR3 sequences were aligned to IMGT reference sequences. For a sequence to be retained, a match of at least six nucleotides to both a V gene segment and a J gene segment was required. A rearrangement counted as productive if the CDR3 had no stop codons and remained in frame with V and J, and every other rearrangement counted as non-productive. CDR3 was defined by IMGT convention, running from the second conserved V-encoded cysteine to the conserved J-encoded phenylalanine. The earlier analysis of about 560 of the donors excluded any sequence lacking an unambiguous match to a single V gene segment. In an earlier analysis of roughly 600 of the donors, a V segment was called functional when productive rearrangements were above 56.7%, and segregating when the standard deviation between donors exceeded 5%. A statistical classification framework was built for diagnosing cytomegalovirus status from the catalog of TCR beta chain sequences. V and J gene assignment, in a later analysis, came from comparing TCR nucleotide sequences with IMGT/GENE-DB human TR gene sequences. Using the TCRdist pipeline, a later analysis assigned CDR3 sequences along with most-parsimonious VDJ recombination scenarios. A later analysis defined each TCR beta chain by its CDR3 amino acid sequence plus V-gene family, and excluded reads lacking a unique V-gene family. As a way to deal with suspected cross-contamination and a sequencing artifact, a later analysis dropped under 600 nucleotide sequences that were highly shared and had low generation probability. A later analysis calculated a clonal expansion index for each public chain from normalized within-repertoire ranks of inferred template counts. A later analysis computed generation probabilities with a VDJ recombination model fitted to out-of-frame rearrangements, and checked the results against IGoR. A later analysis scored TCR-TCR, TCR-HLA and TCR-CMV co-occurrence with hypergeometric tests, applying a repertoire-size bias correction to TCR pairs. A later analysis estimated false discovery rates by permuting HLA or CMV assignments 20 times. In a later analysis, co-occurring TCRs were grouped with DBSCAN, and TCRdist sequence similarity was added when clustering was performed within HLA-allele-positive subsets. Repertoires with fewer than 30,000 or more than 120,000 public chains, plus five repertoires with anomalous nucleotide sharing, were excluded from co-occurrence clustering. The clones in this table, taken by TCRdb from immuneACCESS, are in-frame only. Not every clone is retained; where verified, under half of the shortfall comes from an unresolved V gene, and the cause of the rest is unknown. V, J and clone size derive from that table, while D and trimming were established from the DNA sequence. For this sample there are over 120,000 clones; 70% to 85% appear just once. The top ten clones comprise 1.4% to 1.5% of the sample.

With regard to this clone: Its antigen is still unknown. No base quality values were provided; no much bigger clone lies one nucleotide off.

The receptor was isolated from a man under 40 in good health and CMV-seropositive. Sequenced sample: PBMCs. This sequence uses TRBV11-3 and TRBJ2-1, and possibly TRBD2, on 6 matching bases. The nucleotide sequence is TGTGCCAGCAGCAACCGGGACTTCTACAATGAGCAGTTCTTC. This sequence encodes CASSNRDFYNEQFF.